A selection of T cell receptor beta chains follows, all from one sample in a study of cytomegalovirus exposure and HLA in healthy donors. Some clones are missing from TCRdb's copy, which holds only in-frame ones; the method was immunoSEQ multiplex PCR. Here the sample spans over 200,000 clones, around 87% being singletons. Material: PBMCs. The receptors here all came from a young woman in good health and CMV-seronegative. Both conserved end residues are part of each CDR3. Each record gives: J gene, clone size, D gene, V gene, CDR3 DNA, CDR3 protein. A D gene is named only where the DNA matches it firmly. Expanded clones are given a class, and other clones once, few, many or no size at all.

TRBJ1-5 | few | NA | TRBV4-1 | TGCGCCAGCAGCCCCCGGGACTCCACTCTTGGCAATCAGCCCCAGCATTTT | CASSPRDSTLGNQPQHF
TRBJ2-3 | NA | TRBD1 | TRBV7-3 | TGTGCCAGCAGCGCACAGGGGGCTTTGGTCACAGATACGCAGTATTTT | CASSAQGALVTDTQYF
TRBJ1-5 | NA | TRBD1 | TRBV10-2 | TGCGCCAGCAGTGAGGGACAGGGGGCTTCTCAGCCCCAGCATTTT | CASSEGQGASQPQHF
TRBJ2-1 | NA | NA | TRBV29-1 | TGCAGCGTAAGTGGCGGGGGCACCTCTTTTCATAATGAGCAGTTCTTC | CSVSGGGTSFHNEQFF
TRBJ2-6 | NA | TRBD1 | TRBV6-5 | TGTGCCAGCAGGGGACAGCACTCTGGGGCCAACGTCCTGACTTTC | CASRGQHSGANVLTF
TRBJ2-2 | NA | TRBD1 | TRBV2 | TGTGCCAGCAGTACCGGACAGGGAATCAACGGGGAGCTGTTTTTT | CASSTGQGINGELFF
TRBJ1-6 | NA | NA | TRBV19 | TGTGCCAGTAGTATATCCTACTCCTATAATTCACCCCTCCACTTT | CASSISYSYNSPLHF
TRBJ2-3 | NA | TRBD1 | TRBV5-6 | TGTGCCAGCAGCTATAGACAGGGTCGCACAGATACGCAGTATTTT | CASSYRQGRTDTQYF
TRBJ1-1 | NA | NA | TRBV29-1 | TGCAGCGTTGTCAGGGGCAACACTGAAGCTTTCTTT | CSVVRGNTEAFF
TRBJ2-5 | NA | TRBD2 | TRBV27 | TGTGCCAGCAGTTTGGGTTCCAGCGGGGGGATCCAAGAGACCCAGTACTTC | CASSLGSSGGIQETQYF
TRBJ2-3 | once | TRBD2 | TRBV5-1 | TGCGCCAGCAGTTTTACTAGCGGGGCCTACACAGATACGCAGTATTTT | CASSFTSGAYTDTQYF
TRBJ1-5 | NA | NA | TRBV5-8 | TGTGCCAGCAGCGGCCACGGGTCAGGCAATCAGCCCCAGCATTTT | CASSGHGSGNQPQHF
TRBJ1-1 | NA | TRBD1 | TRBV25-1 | TGTGCCAGCAGAAGTACAGGGGGCTCTGAAGCTTTCTTT | CASRSTGGSEAFF
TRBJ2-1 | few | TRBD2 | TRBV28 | TGTGCCAGCCGGACTAGCGGTGTCAATGAGCAGTTCTTC | CASRTSGVNEQFF
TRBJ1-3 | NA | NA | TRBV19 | TGTGCCAGTAGTATGGTCGGGGGGGGCGCCTCTGGAAACACCATATATTTT | CASSMVGGGASGNTIYF
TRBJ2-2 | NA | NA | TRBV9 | TGTGCCAGCAGCGTAATAGGGGGCGGGGAGCTGTTTTTT | CASSVIGGGELFF
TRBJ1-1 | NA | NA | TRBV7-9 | TGTGCCAGCAGCTACCCCGGGACACCTAACACTGAAGCTTTCTTT | CASSYPGTPNTEAFF
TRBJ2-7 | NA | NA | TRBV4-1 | TGCGCCAGCAGCCCGAATCGGGGCGAGCAGTACTTC | CASSPNRGEQYF